The 5 T cell receptor beta chains listed next were all sequenced from one sample in a study of T-cell memory formation after mild COVID-19. TCRdb re-called the 5' RACE reads with MiXCR, one entry per CDR3 protein. The sample comprises hundreds of thousands of distinct CDR3 sequences, about 23% of which are singletons, and around 13% rests with the top ten. The material sequenced was PBMCs or a T cell subset sorted from them (not recorded which). The receptors shown here come from an adult woman who had mild COVID-19 (a few samples of this study predate the infection). Cell type and time point are not known.

This clonotype was seen a handful of times. The V call is TRBV24-1, the J call TRBJ2-1; D gene unclear. Germline V gene data show CDR1 as KGHDR and CDR2 as SFDVKD. V dropped 4 bases and J dropped 9 bases, with 9 bases sitting between them. This CDR3 has 12 amino acids. The CDR3 bases are TGTGCCACCAGTGACCCTGGCAGTGAGCAGTTCTTC. Its translation is CATSDPGSEQFF.

V is TRBV20-1 and J is TRBJ2-7, with 10 bases fitting TRBD2. The CDR3 totals 15 residues. Losses at the gene ends were 1 base for V and 7 bases for J; bases not matched to a gene: 10. Germline V lookup: CDR1 DFQATT, CDR2 SNEGSKA (reference sequence). The CDR3 sequence: CSARASGRTGGEQYF. The DNA for the CDR3 is TGCAGTGCTAGAGCTAGCGGGAGAACGGGAGGGGAGCAGTACTTC.

The V gene is TRBV7-9, the J gene TRBJ2-3; tentative D call: TRBD1 (6 bases). From germline, CDR1 is SEHNR and CDR2 FQNEAQ (reference sequence). The CDR3 is made up of 15 amino acids. Trimming cost V 5 bases and J 0 bases, with 12 bases left between them. CDR3 residues: CASSQQGQSTDTQYF. Written as DNA, the CDR3 is TGTGCCAGCAGCCAACAGGGTCAAAGCACAGATACGCAGTATTTT. Drawing the rest from reference TRBV7-9 and TRBJ2-3, the complete variable domain is DTGVSQNPRHKITKRGQNVTFRCDPISEHNRLYWYRQTLGQGPEFLTYFQNEAQLEKSRLLSDRFSAERPKGSFSTLEIQRTEQGDSAMYLCASSQQGQSTDTQYFGPGTRLTVL.

This rearrangement joins TRBV12-3 or TRBV12-4 to TRBJ2-7; D unresolved. V gave up 3 bases and J gave up 2 bases, with 11 bases separating them. The CDR3 is 14 residues long. CDR3 coding DNA: TGTGCCAGCAGTTTCTTGGGCAGTCCCTACGAGCAGTACTTC. It is translated as CASSFLGSPYEQYF.

The chain recombines TRBV20-1 with TRBJ1-5; no clear D. Trimming stripped 0 bases from V and 3 bases from J, with 12 bases between. Germline V gene lookup returns CDR1 DFQATT and CDR2 SNEGSKA (reference sequence). The CDR3 totals 15 residues. CDR3 nucleotides: TGCAGTGCTAGAGATTGGGGTTCTACCAATCAGCCCCAGCATTTT. This encodes CSARDWGSTNQPQHF.